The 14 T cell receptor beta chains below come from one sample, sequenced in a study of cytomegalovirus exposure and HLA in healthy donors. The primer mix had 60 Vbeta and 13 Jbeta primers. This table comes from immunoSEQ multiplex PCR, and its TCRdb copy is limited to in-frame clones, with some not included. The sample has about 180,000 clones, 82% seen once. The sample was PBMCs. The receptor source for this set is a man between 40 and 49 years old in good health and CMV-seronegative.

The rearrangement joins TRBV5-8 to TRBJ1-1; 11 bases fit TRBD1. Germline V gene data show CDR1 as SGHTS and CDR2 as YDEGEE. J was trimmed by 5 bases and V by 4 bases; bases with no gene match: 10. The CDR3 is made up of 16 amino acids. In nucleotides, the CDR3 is TGTGCCAGCAGCCGGGGACAGGGGGAGGGGGTTACTGAAGCTTTCTTT. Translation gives CASSRGQGEGVTEAFF.

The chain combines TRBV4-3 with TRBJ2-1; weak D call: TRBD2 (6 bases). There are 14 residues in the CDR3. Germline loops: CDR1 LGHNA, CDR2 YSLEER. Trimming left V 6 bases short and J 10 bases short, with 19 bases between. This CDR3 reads CASSLEEGTSEQFF. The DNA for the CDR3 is TGCGCCAGCAGTTTGGAGGAGGGAACGTCCGAGCAGTTCTTC.

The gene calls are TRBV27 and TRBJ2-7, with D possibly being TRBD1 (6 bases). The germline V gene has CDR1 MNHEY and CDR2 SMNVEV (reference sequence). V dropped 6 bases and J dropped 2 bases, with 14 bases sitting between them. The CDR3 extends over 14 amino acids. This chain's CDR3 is CASSPGTSTYEQYF. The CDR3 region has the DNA TGTGCCAGCAGCCCCGGGACATCGACCTACGAGCAGTACTTC.

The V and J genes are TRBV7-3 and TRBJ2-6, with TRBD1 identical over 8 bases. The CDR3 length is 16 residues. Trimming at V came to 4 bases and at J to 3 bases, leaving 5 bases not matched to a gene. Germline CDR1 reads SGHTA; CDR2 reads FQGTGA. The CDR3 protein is CASSSITGGGANVLTF. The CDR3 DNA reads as TGTGCCAGCAGCTCAATAACAGGGGGTGGGGCCAACGTCCTGACTTTC.

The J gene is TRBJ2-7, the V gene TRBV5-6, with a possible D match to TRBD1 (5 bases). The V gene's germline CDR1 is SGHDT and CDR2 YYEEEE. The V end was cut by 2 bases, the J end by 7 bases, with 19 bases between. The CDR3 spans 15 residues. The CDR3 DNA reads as TGTGCCAGCAGCTTTTTACAGGACGGCATGGATGAGCAGTACTTC. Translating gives CASSFLQDGMDEQYF.

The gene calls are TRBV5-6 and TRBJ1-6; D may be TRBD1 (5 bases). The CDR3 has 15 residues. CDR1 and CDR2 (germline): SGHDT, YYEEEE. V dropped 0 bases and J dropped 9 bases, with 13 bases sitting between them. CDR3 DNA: TGTGCCAGCAGCTTGGTCCAGATTCAGGGTTCACCCCTCCACTTT. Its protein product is CASSLVQIQGSPLHF.

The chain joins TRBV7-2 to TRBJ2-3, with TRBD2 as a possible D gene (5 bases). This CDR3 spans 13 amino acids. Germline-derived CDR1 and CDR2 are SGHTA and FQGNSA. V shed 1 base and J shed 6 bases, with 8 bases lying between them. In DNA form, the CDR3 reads TGTGCCAGCAGCTTAGGGGAGAGGGATACGCAGTATTTT. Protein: CASSLGERDTQYF.

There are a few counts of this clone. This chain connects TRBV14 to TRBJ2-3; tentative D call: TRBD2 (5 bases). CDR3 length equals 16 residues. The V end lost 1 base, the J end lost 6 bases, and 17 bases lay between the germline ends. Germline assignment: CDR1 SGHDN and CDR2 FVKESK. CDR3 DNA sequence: TGTGCCAGCAGCCAAGGGAGGAACAGCCAGGCGGATACGCAGTATTTT. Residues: CASSQGRNSQADTQYF.

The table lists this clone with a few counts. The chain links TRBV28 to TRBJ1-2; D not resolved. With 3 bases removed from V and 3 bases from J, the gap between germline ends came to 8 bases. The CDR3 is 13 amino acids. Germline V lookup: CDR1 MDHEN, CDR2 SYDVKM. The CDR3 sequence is CASSLTFDYGYTF. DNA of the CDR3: TGTGCCAGCAGTTTGACATTCGACTATGGCTACACCTTC.

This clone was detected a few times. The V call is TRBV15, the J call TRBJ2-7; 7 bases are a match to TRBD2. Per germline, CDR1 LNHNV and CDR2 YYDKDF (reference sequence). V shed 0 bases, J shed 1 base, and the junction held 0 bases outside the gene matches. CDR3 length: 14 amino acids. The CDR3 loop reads CATSREGLSYEQYF. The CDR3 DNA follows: TGTGCCACCAGCAGAGAGGGACTATCCTACGAGCAGTACTTC.

The CDR3 sequence: CASSLSPAGYTF. CDR3 in DNA: TGTGCCAGCAGTTTAAGCCCTGCTGGCTACACCTTC. The chain couples TRBV28 to TRBJ1-2; no firm D call. This CDR3 is 12 amino acids long. The germline CDR1 and CDR2 sequences are MDHEN and SYDVKM. Trimming left V 2 bases short and J 7 bases short, with 8 bases between.

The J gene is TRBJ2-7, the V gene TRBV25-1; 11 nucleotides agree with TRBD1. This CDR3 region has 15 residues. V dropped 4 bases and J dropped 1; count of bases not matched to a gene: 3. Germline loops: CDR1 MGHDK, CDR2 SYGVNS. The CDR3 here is CASSGTGGASYEQYF. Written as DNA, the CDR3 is TGTGCCAGCAGTGGGACAGGGGGCGCGTCCTACGAGCAGTACTTC.

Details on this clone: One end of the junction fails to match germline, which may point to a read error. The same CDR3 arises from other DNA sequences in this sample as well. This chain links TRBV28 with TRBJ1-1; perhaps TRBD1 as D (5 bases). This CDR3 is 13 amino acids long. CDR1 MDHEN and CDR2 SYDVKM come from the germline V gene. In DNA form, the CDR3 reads TGTGCCAGCAGTGGACGCAGGGCAACTGAAGCTTTTTTT. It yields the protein CASSGRRATEAFF.

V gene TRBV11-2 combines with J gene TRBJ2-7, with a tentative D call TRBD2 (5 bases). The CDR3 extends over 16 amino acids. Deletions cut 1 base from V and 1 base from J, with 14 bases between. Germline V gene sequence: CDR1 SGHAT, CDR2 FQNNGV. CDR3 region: CASSLGASSISYEQYF. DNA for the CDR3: TGTGCCAGCAGCTTAGGGGCTAGCTCTATTTCCTACGAGCAGTACTTC.